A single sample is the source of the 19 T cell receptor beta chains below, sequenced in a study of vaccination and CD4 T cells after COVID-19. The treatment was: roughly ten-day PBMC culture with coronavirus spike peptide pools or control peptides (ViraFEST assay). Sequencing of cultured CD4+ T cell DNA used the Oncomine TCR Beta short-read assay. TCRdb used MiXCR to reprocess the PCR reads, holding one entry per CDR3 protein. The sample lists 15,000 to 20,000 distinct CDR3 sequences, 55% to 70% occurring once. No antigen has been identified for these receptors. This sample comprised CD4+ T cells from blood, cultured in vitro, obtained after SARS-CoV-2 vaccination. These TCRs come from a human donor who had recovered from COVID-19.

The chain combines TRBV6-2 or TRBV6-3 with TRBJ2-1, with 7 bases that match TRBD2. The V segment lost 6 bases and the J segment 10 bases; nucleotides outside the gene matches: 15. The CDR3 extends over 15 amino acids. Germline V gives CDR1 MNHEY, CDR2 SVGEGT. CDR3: CASRTGGGRVREQFF. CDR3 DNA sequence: TGTGCCAGCAGGACTGGGGGGGGGAGAGTCAGGGAGCAGTTCTTC.

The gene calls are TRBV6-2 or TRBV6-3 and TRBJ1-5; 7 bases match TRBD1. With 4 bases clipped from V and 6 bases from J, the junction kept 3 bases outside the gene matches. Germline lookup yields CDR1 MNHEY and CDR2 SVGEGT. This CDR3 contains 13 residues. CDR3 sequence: CASSSDRRQPQHF. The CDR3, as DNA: TGTGCCAGCAGTTCGGACAGGCGTCAGCCCCAGCATTTT.

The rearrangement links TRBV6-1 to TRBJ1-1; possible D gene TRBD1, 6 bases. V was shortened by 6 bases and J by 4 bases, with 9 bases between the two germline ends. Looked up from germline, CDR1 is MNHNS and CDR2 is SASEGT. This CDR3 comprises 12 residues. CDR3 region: CASRDSFTEAFF. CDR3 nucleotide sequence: TGTGCCAGCAGGGACAGCTTCACTGAAGCTTTCTTT.

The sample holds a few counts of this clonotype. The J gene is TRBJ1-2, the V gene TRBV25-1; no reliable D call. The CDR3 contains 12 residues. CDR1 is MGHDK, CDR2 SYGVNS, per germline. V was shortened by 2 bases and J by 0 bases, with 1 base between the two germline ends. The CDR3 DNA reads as TGTGCCAGCAGTGAAGCTAACTATGGCTACACCTTC. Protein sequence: CASSEANYGYTF.

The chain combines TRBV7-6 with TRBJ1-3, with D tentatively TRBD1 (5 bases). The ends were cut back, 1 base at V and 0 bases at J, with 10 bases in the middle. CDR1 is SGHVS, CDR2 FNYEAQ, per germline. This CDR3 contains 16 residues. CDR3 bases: TGTGCCAGCAGCTTAGGTCAGGGCTTCTCTGGAAACACCATATATTTT. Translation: CASSLGQGFSGNTIYF.

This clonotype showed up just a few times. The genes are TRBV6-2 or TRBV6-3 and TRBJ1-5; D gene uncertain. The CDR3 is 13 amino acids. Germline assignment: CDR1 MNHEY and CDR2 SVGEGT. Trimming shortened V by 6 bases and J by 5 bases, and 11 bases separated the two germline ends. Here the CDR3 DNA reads TGTGCCAGCAGATTGGGCCACGATCAGCCCCAGCATTTT. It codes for CASRLGHDQPQHF.

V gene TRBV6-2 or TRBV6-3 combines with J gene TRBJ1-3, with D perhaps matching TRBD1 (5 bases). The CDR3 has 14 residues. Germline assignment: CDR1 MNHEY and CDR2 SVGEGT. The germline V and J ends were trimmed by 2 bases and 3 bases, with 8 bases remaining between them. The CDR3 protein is CASSYGDSGNTIYF. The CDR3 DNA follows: TGTGCCAGCAGTTACGGCGACAGTGGAAACACCATATATTTT.

DNA for the CDR3: TGCAGTGCTATTAGCCAAAGACTAGCGGGATTAGAGACCCAGTACTTC. Residues: CSAISQRLAGLETQYF. The V and J genes are TRBV20-1 and TRBJ2-5; TRBD2 agrees at 11 bases. The CDR3 runs 16 residues. Germline-derived CDR1 and CDR2 are DFQATT and SNEGSKA (reference sequence). J gave up 4 bases and V 4 bases, and 11 bases lay outside the gene matches.

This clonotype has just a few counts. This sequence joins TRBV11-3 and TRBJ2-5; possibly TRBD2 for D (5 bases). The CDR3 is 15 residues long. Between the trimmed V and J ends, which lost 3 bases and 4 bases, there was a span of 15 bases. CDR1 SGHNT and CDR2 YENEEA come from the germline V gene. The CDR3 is CASSFGGPYGETQYF. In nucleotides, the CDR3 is TGTGCCAGCAGCTTTGGCGGGCCCTACGGAGAGACCCAGTACTTC.

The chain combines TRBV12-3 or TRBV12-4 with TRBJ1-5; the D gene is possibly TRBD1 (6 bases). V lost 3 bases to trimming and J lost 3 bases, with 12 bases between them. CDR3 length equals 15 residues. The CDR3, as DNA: TGTGCCAGCAGTTTTGGGACACGCTACAATCAGCCCCAGCATTTT. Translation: CASSFGTRYNQPQHF.

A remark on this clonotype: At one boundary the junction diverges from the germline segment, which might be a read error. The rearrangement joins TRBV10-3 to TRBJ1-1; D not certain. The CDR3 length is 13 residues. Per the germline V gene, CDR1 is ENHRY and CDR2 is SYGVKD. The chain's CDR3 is CASSRPGNTEAFF. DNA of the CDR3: TGTGCCAGCAGTCGGCCCGGGAACACTGAAGCTTTCTTT.

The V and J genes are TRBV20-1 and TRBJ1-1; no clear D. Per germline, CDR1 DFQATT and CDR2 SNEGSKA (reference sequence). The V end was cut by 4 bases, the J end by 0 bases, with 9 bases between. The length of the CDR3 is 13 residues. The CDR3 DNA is TGCAGTGCTAACGGACTGCTGAACACTGAAGCTTTCTTT. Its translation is CSANGLLNTEAFF.

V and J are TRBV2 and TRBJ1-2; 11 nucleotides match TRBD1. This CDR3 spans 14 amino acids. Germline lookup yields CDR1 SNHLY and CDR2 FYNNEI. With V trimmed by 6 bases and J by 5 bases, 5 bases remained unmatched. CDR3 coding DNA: TGTGCCAGCAGAGACGGACAGGGGGCTTATGGCTACACCTTC. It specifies CASRDGQGAYGYTF.

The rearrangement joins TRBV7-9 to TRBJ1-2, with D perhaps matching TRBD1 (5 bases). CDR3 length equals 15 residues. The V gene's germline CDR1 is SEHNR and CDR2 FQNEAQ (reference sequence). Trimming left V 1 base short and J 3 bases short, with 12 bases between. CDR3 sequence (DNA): TGTGCCAGCAGCTTAGAGGTCACGGGGGACTATGGCTACACCTTC. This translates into CASSLEVTGDYGYTF.

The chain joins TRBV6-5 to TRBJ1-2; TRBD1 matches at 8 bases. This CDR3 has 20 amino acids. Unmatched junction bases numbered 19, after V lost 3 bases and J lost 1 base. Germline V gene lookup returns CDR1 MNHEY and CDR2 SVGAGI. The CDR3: CASSYLFQQGVGSVNYGYTF. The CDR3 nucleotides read TGTGCCAGCAGTTATTTGTTCCAACAGGGGGTAGGGTCGGTTAACTATGGCTACACCTTC.

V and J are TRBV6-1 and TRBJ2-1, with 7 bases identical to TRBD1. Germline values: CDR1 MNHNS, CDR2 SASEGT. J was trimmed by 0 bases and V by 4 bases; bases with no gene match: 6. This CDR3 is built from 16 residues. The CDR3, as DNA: TGTGCCAGCAGTGGGGGACAGCCCCGCTCCTACAATGAGCAGTTCTTC. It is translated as CASSGGQPRSYNEQFF.

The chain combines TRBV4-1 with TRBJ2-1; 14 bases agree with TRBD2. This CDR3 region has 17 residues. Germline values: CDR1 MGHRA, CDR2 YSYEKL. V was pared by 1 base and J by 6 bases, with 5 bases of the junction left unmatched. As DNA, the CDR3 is TGCGCCAGCAGCCAAGGACTAGCGGGAGGGCCAATCAATGAGCAGTTCTTC. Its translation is CASSQGLAGGPINEQFF.

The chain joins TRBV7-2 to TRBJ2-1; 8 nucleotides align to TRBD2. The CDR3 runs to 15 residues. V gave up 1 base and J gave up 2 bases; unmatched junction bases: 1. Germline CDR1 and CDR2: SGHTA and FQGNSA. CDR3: CASSLVRGAYNEQFF. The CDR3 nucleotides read TGTGCCAGCAGCTTAGTGCGGGGGGCCTACAATGAGCAGTTCTTC.

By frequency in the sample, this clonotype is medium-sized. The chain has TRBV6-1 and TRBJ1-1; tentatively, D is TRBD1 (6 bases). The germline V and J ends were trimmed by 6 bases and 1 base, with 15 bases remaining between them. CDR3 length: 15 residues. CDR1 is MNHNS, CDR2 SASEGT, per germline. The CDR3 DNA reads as TGTGCCAGCAGCCAGAATGGGGGCAGGAACACTGAAGCTTTCTTT. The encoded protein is CASSQNGGRNTEAFF.